This T cell receptor beta chain was sequenced for a study of blood T cell repertoires in COVID-19. From germline, CDR1 is LNHDA and CDR2 SQIVND (reference sequence). Germline trimming cut 5 bases from V and 2 bases from J; bases unmatched to any gene: 14. The CDR3 extends over 17 amino acids. Methods used by the authors: Estimation of nucleated cell counts relied on the amplification of reference gene primers. Clones were sequenced by immunoSEQ multiplex PCR, and TCRdb holds only the in-frame ones, with some missing. The V and J calls and clone size come from that table; D and trimming were worked out from the DNA. The table records 150,000 or so clones, more than 75% of them present only once.

The receptor was isolated from a woman aged 65 to 85 with acute or convalescent COVID-19. The chain recombines TRBV19 with TRBJ1-1; 7 bases agree with TRBD1. Sequenced material: peripheral blood. The CDR3 region has the DNA TGTGCCAGTAGTCCGAGGATTTCGGACAGGCTCAACACTGAAGCTTTCTTT. Protein product: CASSPRISDRLNTEAFF.